The sequence of this T cell receptor (beta chain) was determined in a study of cytomegalovirus exposure and HLA in healthy donors. As for the study in general: The platform used for the roughly 110 validation repertoires matched that of the roughly 720 first-cohort repertoires, a later analysis reported.

The repertoire was sequenced with immunoSEQ multiplex PCR; TCRdb's copy has only in-frame clones and lacks some. The sample gives roughly 140,000 clones, almost 90% of which show up once; 7% to 9% is in the top ten. This CDR3 region has 16 residues. V dropped 2 bases and J dropped 5 bases, with 17 bases sitting between them. Germline CDR1 SGHTA, CDR2 FQGTGA. Source material: PBMCs. The chain carries TRBV7-3 and TRBJ2-3; D is possibly TRBD2 (6 bases). This receptor was identified in a woman aged 18-29 years in good health and CMV-seropositive. CDR3 region: CASSLLGTVGRDTQYF. For the CDR3, the DNA is TGTGCCAGCAGCTTACTGGGGACTGTAGGTAGAGATACGCAGTATTTT.